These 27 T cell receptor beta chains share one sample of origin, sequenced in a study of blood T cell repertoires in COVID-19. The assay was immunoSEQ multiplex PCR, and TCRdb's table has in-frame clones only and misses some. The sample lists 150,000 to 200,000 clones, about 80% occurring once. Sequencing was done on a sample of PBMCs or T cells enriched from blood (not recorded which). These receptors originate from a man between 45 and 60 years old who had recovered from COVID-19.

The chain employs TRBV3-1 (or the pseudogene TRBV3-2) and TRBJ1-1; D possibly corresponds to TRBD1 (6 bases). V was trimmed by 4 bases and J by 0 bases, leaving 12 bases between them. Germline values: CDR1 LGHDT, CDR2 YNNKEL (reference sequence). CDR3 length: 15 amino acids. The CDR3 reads CASSPDTGMNTEAFF. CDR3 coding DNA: TGTGCCAGCAGCCCCGACACAGGGATGAACACTGAAGCTTTCTTT.

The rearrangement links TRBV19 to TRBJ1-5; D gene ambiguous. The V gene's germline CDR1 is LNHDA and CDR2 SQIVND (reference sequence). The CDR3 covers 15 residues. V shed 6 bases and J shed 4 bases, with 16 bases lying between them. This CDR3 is CASSPDTGGNQPQHF. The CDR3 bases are TGTGCCAGTAGCCCTGACACGGGAGGAAATCAGCCCCAGCATTTT.

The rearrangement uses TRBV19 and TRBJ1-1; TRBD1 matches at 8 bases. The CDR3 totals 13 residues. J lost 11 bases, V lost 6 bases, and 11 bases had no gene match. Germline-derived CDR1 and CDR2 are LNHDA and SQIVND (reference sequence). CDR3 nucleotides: TGTGCCAGTAGCACGGACAGGGCGGGAGGGGCTTTCTTT. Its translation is CASSTDRAGGAFF.

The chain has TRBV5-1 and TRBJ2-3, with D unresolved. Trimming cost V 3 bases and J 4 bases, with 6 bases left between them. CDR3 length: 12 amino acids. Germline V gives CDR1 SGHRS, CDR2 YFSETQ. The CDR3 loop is CASSSRADTQYF. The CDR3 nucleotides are TGCGCCAGCAGCTCTCGCGCAGATACGCAGTATTTT.

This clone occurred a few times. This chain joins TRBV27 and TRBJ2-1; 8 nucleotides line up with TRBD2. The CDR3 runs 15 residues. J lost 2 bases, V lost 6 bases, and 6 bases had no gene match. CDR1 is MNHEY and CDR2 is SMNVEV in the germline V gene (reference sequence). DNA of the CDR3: TGTGCCAGCAGAGCCGCGGGGGGCCCCTACAATGAGCAGTTCTTC. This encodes CASRAAGGPYNEQFF.

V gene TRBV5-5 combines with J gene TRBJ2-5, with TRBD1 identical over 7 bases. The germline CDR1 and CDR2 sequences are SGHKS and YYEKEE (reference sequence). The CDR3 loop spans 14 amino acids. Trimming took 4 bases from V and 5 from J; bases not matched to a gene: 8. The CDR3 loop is CASSHLTGLETQYF. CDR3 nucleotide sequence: TGTGCCAGCAGCCATCTGACAGGGTTGGAGACCCAGTACTTC. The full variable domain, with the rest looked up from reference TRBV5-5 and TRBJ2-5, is DAGVTQSPTHLIKTRGQQVTLRCSPISGHKSVSWYQQVLGQGPQFIFQYYEKEERGRGNFPDRFSARQFPNYSSELNVNALLLGDSALYLCASSHLTGLETQYFGPGTRLLVL.

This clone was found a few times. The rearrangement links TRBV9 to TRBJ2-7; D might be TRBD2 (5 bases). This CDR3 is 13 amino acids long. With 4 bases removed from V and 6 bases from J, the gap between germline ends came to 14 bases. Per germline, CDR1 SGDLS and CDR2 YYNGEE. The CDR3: CASSRMGVPEQYF. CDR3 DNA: TGTGCCAGCAGCAGAATGGGAGTCCCCGAGCAGTACTTC.

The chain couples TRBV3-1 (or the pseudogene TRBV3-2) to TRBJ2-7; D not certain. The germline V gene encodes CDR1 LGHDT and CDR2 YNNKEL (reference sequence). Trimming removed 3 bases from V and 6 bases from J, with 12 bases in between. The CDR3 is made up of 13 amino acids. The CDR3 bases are TGTGCCAGCAGCCATAGTCTGTCTCCCGAGCAGTACTTC. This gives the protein CASSHSLSPEQYF.

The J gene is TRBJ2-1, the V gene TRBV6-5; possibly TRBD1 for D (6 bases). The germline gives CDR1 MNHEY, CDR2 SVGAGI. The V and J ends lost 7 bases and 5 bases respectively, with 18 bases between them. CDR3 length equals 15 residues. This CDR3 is CASNREQGAHNEQFF. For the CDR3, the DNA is TGTGCCAGCAACCGGGAACAGGGCGCCCACAATGAGCAGTTCTTC.

The CDR3 sequence is CASTASISTDTQYF. As DNA, the CDR3 is TGTGCCAGTACCGCGTCTATTAGCACAGATACGCAGTATTTT. The genes are TRBV19 and TRBJ2-3; D is unclear. The CDR3 length is 14 residues. The germline V and J ends were trimmed by 7 bases and 0 bases, with 11 bases remaining between them. Germline V gene lookup returns CDR1 LNHDA and CDR2 SQIVND (reference sequence).

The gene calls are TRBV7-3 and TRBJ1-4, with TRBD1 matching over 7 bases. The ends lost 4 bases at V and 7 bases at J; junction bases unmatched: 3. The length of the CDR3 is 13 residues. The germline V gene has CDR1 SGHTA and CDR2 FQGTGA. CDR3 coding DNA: TGTGCCAGCAGCTCACGACAGGGTGAAAAACTGTTTTTT. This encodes CASSSRQGEKLFF.

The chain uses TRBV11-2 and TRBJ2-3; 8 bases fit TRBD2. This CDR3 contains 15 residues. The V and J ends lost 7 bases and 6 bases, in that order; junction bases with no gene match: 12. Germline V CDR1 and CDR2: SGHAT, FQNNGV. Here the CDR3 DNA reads TGTGCCAGCACCACCGCGGGACTAGGGTATGATACGCAGTATTTT. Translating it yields CASTTAGLGYDTQYF.

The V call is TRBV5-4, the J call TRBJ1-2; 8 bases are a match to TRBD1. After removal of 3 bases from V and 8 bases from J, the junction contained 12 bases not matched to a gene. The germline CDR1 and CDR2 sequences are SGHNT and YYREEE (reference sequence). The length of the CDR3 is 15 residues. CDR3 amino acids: CASSSDRGAGRGYTF. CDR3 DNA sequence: TGTGCCAGCAGCTCCGACAGGGGCGCGGGAAGGGGCTACACCTTC. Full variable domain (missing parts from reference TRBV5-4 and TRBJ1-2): ETGVTQSPTHLIKTRGQQVTLRCSSQSGHNTVSWYQQALGQGPQFIFQYYREEENGRGNFPPRFSGLQFPNYSSELNVNALELDDSALYLCASSSDRGAGRGYTFGSGTRLTVV.

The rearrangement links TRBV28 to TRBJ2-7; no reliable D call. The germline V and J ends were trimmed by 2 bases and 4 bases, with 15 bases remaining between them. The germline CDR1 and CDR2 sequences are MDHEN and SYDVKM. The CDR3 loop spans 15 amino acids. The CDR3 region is CASSLVSPQLYEQYF. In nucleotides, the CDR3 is TGTGCCAGCAGTTTAGTCTCTCCACAGCTATACGAGCAGTACTTC.

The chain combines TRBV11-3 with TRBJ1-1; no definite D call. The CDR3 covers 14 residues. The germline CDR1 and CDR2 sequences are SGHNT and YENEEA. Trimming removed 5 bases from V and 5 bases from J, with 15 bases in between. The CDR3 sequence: CASSPLGGRTEAFF. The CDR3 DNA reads TGTGCCAGCAGCCCTCTAGGCGGCAGAACTGAAGCTTTCTTT. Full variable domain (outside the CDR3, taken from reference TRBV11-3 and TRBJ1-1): EAGVVQSPRYKIIEKKQPVAFWCNPISGHNTLYWYLQNLGQGPELLIRYENEEAVDDSQLPKDRFSAERLKGVDSTLKIQPAELGDSAVYLCASSPLGGRTEAFFGQGTRLTVV.

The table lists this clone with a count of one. CDR3 residues: CASSLGAAPEAFF. Here the CDR3 DNA reads TGTGCCAGCAGCTTGGGGGCAGCCCCTGAAGCTTTCTTT. The chain employs TRBV5-6 and TRBJ1-1, with unresolved D. The germline V gene encodes CDR1 SGHDT and CDR2 YYEEEE. This CDR3 is built from 13 residues. The V and J ends lost 0 bases and 6 bases respectively, with 9 bases between them.

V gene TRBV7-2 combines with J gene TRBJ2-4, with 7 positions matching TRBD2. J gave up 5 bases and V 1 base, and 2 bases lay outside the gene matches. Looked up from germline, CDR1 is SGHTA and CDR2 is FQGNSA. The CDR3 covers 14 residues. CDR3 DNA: TGTGCCAGCAGCTTAGGGGGGGGACAAAACATTCAGTACTTC. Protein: CASSLGGGQNIQYF.

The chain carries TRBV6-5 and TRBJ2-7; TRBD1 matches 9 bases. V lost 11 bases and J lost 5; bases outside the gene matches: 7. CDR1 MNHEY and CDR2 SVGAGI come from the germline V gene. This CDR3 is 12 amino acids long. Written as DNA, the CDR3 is TGTGCCGGACAGGGGAATCTCGACGAGCAGTACTTC. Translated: CAGQGNLDEQYF.

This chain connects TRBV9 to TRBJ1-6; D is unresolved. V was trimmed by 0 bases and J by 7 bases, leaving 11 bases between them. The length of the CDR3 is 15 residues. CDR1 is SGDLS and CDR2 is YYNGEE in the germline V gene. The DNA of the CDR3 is TGTGCCAGCAGCGTAGAAGCACAGCCCAATTCACCCCTCCACTTT. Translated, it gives CASSVEAQPNSPLHF.

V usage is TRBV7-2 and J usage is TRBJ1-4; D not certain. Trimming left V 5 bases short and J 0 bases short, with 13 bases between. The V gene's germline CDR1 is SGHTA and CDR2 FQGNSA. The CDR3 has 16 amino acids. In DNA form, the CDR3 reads TGTGCCAGCAGCCAAGGCAGGACTGCAACTAATGAAAAACTGTTTTTT. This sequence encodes CASSQGRTATNEKLFF.

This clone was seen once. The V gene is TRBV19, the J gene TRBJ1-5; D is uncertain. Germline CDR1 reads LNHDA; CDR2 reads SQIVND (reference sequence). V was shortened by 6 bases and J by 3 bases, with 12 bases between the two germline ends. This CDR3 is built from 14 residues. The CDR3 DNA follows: TGTGCCAGTAGCCTCGACACTGACAATCAGCCCCAGCATTTT. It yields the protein CASSLDTDNQPQHF.

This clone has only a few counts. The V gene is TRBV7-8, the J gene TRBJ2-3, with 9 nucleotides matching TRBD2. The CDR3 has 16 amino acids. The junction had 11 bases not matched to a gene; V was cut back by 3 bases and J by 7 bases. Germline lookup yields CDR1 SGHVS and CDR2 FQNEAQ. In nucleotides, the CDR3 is TGTGCCAGCAGCTTGTCGGGGGATAGCGGGGGCAATACGCAGTATTTT. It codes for CASSLSGDSGGNTQYF. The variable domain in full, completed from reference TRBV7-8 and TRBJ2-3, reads GAGVSQSPRYKVAKRGQDVALRCDPISGHVSLFWYQQALGQGPEFLTYFQNEAQLDKSGLPSDRFFAERPEGSVSTLKIQRTQQEDSAVYLCASSLSGDSGGNTQYFGPGTRLTVL.

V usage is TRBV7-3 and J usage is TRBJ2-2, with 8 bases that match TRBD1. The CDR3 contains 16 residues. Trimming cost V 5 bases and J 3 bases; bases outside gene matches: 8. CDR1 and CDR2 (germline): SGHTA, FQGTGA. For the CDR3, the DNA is TGTGCCAGCAGCCCTAGGACAGGGTGGGACACCGGGGAGCTGTTTTTT. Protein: CASSPRTGWDTGELFF.

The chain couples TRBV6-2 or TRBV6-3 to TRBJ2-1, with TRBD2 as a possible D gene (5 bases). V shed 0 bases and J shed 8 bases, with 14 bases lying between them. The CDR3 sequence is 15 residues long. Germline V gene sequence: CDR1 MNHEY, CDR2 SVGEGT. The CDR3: CASSYSGAEIDEQFF. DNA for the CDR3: TGTGCCAGCAGTTACTCGGGAGCAGAAATTGATGAGCAGTTCTTC.

CDR3 DNA sequence: TGCGCCAGCAGCCATCCCCCGGACAGGGGCCGACGTAATGAAAAACTGTTTTTT. It is translated as CASSHPPDRGRRNEKLFF. The chain links TRBV4-1 to TRBJ1-4, with 9 nucleotides matching TRBD1. V lost 3 bases to trimming and J lost 4 bases; unmatched junction nucleotides: 12. The CDR3 is made up of 18 amino acids. From germline, CDR1 is MGHRA and CDR2 YSYEKL.

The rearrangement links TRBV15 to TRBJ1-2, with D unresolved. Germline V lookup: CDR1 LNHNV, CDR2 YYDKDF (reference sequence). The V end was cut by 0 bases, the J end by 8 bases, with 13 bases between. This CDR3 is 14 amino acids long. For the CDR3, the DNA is TGTGCCACCAGCAGAGATACGTTCGGGGTCGGCTACACCTTC. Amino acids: CATSRDTFGVGYTF.

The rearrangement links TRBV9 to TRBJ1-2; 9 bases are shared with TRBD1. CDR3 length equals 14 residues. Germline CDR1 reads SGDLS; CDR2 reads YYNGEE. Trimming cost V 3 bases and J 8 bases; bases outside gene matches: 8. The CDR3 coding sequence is TGTGCCAGCAGCGCCCCACAGGGGGCGGTGGGCTACACCTTC. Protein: CASSAPQGAVGYTF.